The subject of this entry is one T cell receptor (beta chain). Its antigen is still unknown. Assay used: immunoSEQ multiplex PCR; TCRdb lists only in-frame clones, some missing. The data contain 600,000 or so clones, 90% to 95% of them seen just once; the ten biggest clones take up 0.11%. The CDR3 totals 14 residues. V lost 4 bases and J lost 7, with 15 bases in between. Germline CDR1 SGHDT, CDR2 YYEEEE. The sample comes from a study of shared clonotypes between healthy human individuals. Study observations and caveats: Generation probabilities were higher for clonotypes shared across all four sorted-subset donors than for unshared ones.

CD45RO-negative cells were positively selected for CCR7, leaving out terminally differentiated effector memory CD45RA+ cells. Source material: naive CD8+ T cells sorted from blood. The chain joins TRBV5-6 to TRBJ2-1, with D perhaps matching TRBD2 (6 bases). The receptor's source is a woman in her thirties in good health. This CDR3 reads CASSIADFPNEQFF. CDR3 nucleotide sequence: TGTGCCAGCAGCATAGCGGATTTCCCTAATGAGCAGTTCTTC.